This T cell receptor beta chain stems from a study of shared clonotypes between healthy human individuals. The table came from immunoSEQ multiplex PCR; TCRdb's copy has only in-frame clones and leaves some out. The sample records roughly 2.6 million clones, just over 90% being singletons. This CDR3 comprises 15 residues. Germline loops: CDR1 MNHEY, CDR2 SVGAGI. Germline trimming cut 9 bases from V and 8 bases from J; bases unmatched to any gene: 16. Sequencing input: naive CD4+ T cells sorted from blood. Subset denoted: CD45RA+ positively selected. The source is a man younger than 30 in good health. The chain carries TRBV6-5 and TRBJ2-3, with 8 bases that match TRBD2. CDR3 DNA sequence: TGTGCCAGTTCCGGGAGGGGCAATATCGGGGCTACGCAGTATTTT. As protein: CASSGRGNIGATQYF.